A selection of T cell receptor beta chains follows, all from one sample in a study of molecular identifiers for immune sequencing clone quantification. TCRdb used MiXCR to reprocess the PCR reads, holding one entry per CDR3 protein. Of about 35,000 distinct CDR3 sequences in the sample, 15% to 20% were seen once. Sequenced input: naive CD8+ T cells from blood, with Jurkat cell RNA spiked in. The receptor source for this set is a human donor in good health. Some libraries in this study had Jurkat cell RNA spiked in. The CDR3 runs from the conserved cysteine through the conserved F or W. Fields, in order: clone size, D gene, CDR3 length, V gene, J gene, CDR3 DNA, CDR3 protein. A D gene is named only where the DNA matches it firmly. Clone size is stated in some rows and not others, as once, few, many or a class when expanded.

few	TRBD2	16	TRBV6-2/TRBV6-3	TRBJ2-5	TGTGCCAGCAGTTACGAGTCTAGCGGGGCCCAAGAGACCCAGTACTTC	CASSYESSGAQETQYF
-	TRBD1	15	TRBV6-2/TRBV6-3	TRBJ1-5	TGCGCCAGCAGCGGGGACAGGGGTAACAATCAGCCCCAGCATTTT	CASSGDRGNNQPQHF
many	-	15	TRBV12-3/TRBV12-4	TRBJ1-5	TGTGCCAGCAGTTGGGGACCTTATAGCAATCAGCCCCAGCATTTT	CASSWGPYSNQPQHF
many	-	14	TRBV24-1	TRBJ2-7	TGTGCCACCCCCCCGAGGCACGGCGTGTACGAGCAGTACTTC	CATPPRHGVYEQYF
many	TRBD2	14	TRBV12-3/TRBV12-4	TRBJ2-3	TGTGCCAGCAGGGGACTAGCGGGAGTGAGTACGCAGTATTTT	CASRGLAGVSTQYF
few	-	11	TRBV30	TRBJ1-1	TGTGCCTGGAGTGTGGACTTAGAAGCTTTCTTT	CAWSVDLEAFF
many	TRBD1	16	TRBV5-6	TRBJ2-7	TGTGCCAGCCGCCTTGGGGGAGACAGGGGGCCGTACGAGCAGTACTTC	CASRLGGDRGPYEQYF
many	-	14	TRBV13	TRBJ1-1	TGTGCCAGCAGCTTAGTTAGGGTTAACACTGAAGCTTTCTTT	CASSLVRVNTEAFF
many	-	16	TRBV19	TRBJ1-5	TGTGCCAGTAGTGGGCAGCTATATCATAGCAATCAGCCCCAGCATTTT	CASSGQLYHSNQPQHF
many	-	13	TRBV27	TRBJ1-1	TGTGCCAGCAGTTTATCGGGTAGAGGGGAAGCTTTCTTT	CASSLSGRGEAFF
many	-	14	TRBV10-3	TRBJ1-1	TGTGCCATCAGTGAAGTCATCCGGGGACATGAAGCTTTCTTT	CAISEVIRGHEAFF
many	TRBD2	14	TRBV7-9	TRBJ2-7	TGTGCCAGCAGCCCCGGGGGGTTAGGCTACGAGCAGTACTTC	CASSPGGLGYEQYF
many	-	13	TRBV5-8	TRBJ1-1	TGTGCCAGCAGCCACCCGCCCCCCGATGAAGCTTTCTTT	CASSHPPPDEAFF
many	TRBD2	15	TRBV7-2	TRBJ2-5	TGTGCCAGCAGCTTAAGGGCTAGCGGGATCAAGACCCAGTACTTC	CASSLRASGIKTQYF
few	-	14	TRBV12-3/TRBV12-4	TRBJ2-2	TGTGCCAGCACCCCCGCGGGGAACACCGGGGAGCTGTTTTTT	CASTPAGNTGELFF
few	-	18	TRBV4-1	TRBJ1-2	TGCGCCAGCAGCCAAGTTTCCATGAGCCAGGAGATCGACTATGGCTACACCTTC	CASSQVSMSQEIDYGYTF
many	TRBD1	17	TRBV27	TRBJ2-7	TGTGCCAGCAGTTTAGGCGGCTTGGGGCAGGGGGCCAACGAGCAGTACTTC	CASSLGGLGQGANEQYF
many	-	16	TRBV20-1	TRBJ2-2	TGCAGTGCTAGAGATTACCAGGGAGAGAACACCGGGGAGCTGTTTTTT	CSARDYQGENTGELFF
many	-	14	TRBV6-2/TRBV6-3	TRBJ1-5	TGTGCCAGCAGTTCCGCGTCCTGGAGTCAGCCCCAGCATTTT	CASSSASWSQPQHF
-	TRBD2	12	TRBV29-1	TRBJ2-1	TGCAGCGCTATAGCGGGGCCTGCCGAGCAGTTCTTC	CSAIAGPAEQFF
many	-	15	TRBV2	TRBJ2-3	TGTGCCAGCAGTGAAGCTGTATACCGCACAGATACGCAGTATTTT	CASSEAVYRTDTQYF
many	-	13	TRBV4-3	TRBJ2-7	TGCGCCAGCAGCCAAGATGGCGGCTACGAGCAGTACTTC	CASSQDGGYEQYF
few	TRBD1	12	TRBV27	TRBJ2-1	TGTGCCAGCAGCTCACAGGGGGCACCGCAGTTCTTC	CASSSQGAPQFF
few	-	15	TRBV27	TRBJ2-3	TGTGCCAGCAGTTTATTTCTCAGTGCCGAAGATACGCAGTATTTT	CASSLFLSAEDTQYF
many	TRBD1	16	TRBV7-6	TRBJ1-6	TGTGCCAGCAGCTTGTCTGACAGGGATCCTAATTCACCCCTCCACTTT	CASSLSDRDPNSPLHF
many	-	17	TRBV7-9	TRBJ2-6	TGTGCCAGCAGCCTAACTACAGGGTTCTCTGGGGCCAACGTCCTGACTTTC	CASSLTTGFSGANVLTF
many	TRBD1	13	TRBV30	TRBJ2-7	TGTGCCTGGATTCCGGACAGGGGATACGAGCAGTACTTC	CAWIPDRGYEQYF
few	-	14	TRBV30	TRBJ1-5	TGTGCCTGGAGTGGCGGGGGAGTCAATCAGCCCCAGCATTTT	CAWSGGGVNQPQHF
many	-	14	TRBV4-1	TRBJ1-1	TGCGCCAGCAGCCAAGCACAGGGGAACACTGAAGCTTTCTTT	CASSQAQGNTEAFF
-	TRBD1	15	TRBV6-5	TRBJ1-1	TGTGCCAGCAGTTACTCGACAGGGGAGAACACTGAAGCTTTCTTT	CASSYSTGENTEAFF
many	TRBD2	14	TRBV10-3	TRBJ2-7	TGTGCCATCAGTGTTCAGCGGGAGGGCTACGAGCAGTACTTC	CAISVQREGYEQYF
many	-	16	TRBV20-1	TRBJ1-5	TGCAGTGCTAGAGATCGAGAAGGACATAGCAATCAGCCCCAGCATTTT	CSARDREGHSNQPQHF
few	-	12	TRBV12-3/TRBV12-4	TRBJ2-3	TGTGCCGCCGGGACCGACCGAGATACGCAGTATTTT	CAAGTDRDTQYF
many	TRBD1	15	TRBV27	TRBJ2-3	TGTGCCAGCAGTTCCGGGACAGTTAGCACAGATACGCAGTATTTT	CASSSGTVSTDTQYF
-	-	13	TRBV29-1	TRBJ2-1	TGCAGCGTTGAAAGGACAGCAGTAGGTGAGCAGTTCTTC	CSVERTAVGEQFF
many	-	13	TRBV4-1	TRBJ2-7	TGCGCCAGCAGCCCACAGCTCTCCTACGAGCAGTACTTC	CASSPQLSYEQYF
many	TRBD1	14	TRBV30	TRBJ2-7	TGTGCCTGGAGTCGGGGGACAGGGGGCGACGAGCAGTACTTC	CAWSRGTGGDEQYF
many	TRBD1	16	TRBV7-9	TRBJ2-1	TGTGCCAGCAGCTCCCGAGGGGGACAGGGGGCCAATGAGCAGTTCTTC	CASSSRGGQGANEQFF
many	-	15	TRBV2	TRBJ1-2	TGTGCCCCTGGGGGCACCGCAACCTATAACTATGGCTACACCTTC	CAPGGTATYNYGYTF
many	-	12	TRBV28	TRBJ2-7	TGTGCCAGCAGCCTTTTCGGGCTCGAGCAGTACTTC	CASSLFGLEQYF
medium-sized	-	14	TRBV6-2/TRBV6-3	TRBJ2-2	TGTGCCAGCAGTTCGGACAGCTACACCGGGGAGCTGTTTTTT	CASSSDSYTGELFF
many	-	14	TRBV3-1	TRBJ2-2	TGTGCCAGCAGCCAAGATCGGGTAACCGGGGAGCTGTTTTTT	CASSQDRVTGELFF
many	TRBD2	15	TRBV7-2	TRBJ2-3	TGTGCCAGCGCGGGGGGACTAGGAGCCACAGATACGCAGTATTTT	CASAGGLGATDTQYF
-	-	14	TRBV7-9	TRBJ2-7	TGTGCCAGCAGCTCCCGGGACGACAGCTACGAGCAGTACTTC	CASSSRDDSYEQYF
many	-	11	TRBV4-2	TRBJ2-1	TGTGCCAGCACTGCAGGGAGAGAGCAGTTCTTC	CASTAGREQFF
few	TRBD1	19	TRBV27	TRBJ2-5	TGTGCCAGCAGTTTAGTGGGGACAGGGGGCGGTCTACCCAAAGAGACCCAGTACTTC	CASSLVGTGGGLPKETQYF
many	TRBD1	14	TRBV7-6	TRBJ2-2	TGTGCCAGCAGCTTAGCGACAGGGTCCGGGGAGCTGTTTTTT	CASSLATGSGELFF
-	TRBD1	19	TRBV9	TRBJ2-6	TGTGCCAGCAGCGTAGAGGATGGACAGGGGGCGCTTGGGGCCAACGTCCTGACTTTC	CASSVEDGQGALGANVLTF
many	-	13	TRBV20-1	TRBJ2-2	TGCAGTGCTAGTAGGGCTAGCGACGGGGAGCTGTTTTTT	CSASRASDGELFF
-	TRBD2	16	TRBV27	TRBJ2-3	TGTGCCAGCAGTTTAGCAGTAAGCGGGACCACAGATACGCAGTATTTT	CASSLAVSGTTDTQYF
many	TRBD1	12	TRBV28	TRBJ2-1	TGTGCCAGCAGTACAGGGGAGAATGAGCAGTTCTTC	CASSTGENEQFF